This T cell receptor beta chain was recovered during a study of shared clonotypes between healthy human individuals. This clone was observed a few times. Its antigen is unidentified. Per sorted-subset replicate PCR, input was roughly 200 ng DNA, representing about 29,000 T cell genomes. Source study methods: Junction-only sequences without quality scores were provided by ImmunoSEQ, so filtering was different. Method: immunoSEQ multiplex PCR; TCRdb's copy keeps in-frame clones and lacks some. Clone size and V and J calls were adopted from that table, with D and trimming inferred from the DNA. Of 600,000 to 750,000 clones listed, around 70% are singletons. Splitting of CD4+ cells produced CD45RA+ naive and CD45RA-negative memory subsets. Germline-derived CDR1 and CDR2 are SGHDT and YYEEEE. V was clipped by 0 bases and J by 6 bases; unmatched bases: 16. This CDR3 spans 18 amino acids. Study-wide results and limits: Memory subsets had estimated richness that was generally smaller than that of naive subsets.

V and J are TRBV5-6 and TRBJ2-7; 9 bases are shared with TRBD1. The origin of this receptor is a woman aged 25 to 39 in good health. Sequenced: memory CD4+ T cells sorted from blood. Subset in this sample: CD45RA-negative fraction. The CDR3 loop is CASSLGNTGGDLLGEQYF. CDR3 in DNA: TGTGCCAGCAGCTTGGGGAACACAGGGGGCGATCTCCTAGGCGAGCAGTACTTC.